This record looks at one T cell receptor (beta chain) sequence and its context. What it recognizes is unknown. 5'RACE template switching generated TCR cDNA, adding a universal primer site and UMIs. TCRdb passed the 5' RACE reads through MiXCR, listing each CDR3 protein once. The sample shows approximately 550,000 distinct CDR3 sequences, less than 15% of them seen only once. The record originates from a study of T cells after yellow fever vaccination. At the level of the study: Preparation used SMART-Seq v4 Ultra Low Input for the low-cell-number fractions. Study conclusions and caveats: Reappearing after the booster were most of the clones from primary vaccination (about 96% CD4, 75% to 90% CD8). Weaker overall, the secondary response nonetheless peaked faster (day 5 versus 15).

J gave up 1 base and V 5 bases, and 6 bases lay outside the gene matches. This CDR3 contains 15 residues. Germline CDR1 reads SGHRS; CDR2 reads YFSETQ. Sequenced material: PBMCs, taken on the day of the yellow fever booster vaccination. The rearrangement joins TRBV5-1 to TRBJ2-3; 8 bases line up with TRBD1. The receptor comes from a man aged 30-40 years who received the YFV17D yellow fever vaccine. CDR3 bases: TGCGCCAGCAGTCGCGGACAGGGTGGCACAGATACGCAGTATTTT. It encodes CASSRGQGGTDTQYF.